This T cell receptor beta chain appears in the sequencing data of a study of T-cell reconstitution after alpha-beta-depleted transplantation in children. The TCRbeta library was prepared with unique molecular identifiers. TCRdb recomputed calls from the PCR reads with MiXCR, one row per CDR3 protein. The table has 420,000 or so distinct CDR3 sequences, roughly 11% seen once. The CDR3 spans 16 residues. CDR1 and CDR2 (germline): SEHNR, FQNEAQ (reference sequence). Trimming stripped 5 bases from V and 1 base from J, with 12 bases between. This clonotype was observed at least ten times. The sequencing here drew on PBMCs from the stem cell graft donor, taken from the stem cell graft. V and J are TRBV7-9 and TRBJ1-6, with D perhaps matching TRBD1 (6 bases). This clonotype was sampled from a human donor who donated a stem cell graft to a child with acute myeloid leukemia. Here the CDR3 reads CASSTDRRSYNSPLHF. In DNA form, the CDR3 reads TGTGCCAGCAGCACGGACAGACGGTCCTATAATTCACCCCTCCACTTT.